One sample yielded the 12 T cell receptor beta chains listed below, sequenced in a study of blood T cell repertoires in COVID-19. Assay: immunoSEQ multiplex PCR; the TCRdb copy retains only in-frame clones and omits some. This sample carries under 150,000 clones, 90% of them seen once, and the ten largest clones take under 2%. The sequenced sample consisted of peripheral blood. The source is a human donor with active COVID-19. The donor label of this sample is uncertain.

The chain couples TRBV19 to TRBJ1-5; D is ambiguous. With 9 bases removed from V and 4 bases from J, the gap between germline ends came to 13 bases. The length of the CDR3 is 13 residues. Germline V gene data show CDR1 as LNHDA and CDR2 as SQIVND (reference sequence). CDR3 coding DNA: TGTGCCAGCGCAAGAGGTGGAAATCAGCCCCAGCATTTT. This sequence encodes CASARGGNQPQHF.

The genes are TRBV3-1 (or the pseudogene TRBV3-2) and TRBJ2-7; D not resolved. V was clipped by 3 bases and J by 6 bases, with 9 bases between them. This CDR3 has 12 residues. Germline V lookup: CDR1 LGHDT, CDR2 YNNKEL (reference sequence). The CDR3: CASSHTTGEQYF. CDR3 coding DNA: TGTGCCAGCAGCCACACGACTGGCGAGCAGTACTTC.

The rearrangement joins TRBV6-2 or TRBV6-3 to TRBJ2-7, with D unresolved. V shed 2 bases and J shed 0 bases, with 11 bases lying between them. The CDR3 length is 15 residues. The germline V gene has CDR1 MNHEY and CDR2 SVGEGT. The CDR3 spells CASSYLLAVSYEQYF. The CDR3 region has the DNA TGTGCCAGCAGTTACCTATTAGCAGTCTCCTACGAGCAGTACTTC.

This clone came up once. CDR3 nucleotide sequence: TGTGCCAGCAGTCCACCAGGTCCAAGGACAGGGGGCGAGCAGTACTTC. Translation: CASSPPGPRTGGEQYF. The V gene is TRBV28, the J gene TRBJ2-7; TRBD1 aligns across 10 bases. The CDR3 has 16 residues. V lost 5 bases to trimming and J lost 6 bases; unmatched junction nucleotides: 13. Germline-derived CDR1 and CDR2 are MDHEN and SYDVKM.

This clone has ten or more counts. Different DNA sequences within this sample yield the same CDR3. The genes are TRBV7-7 and TRBJ2-2; tentatively, D is TRBD2 (5 bases). The CDR3 runs to 14 residues. CDR1 is SSHAT and CDR2 is FNYEAQ in the germline V gene (reference sequence). V lost 5 bases and J lost 1, with 8 bases in between. The CDR3 loop is CASSLRGNTGELFF. Here the CDR3 DNA reads TGTGCCAGCAGCCTACGGGGGAACACCGGGGAGCTGTTTTTT.

The chain combines TRBV10-2 with TRBJ2-7; 11 bases are shared with TRBD2. Germline lookup yields CDR1 WSHSY and CDR2 SAAADI. Trimming took 3 bases from V and 3 from J; bases not matched to a gene: 7. The length of the CDR3 is 16 residues. The CDR3 DNA is TGCGCCAGCAGTGACCCGTTTAGCGGGGGGGTCTACGAGCAGTACTTC. It specifies CASSDPFSGGVYEQYF.

This clone has only one observation. The gene calls are TRBV4-2 and TRBJ2-1; 9 nucleotides match TRBD2. Germline V CDR1 and CDR2: LGHNA, YNFKEQ. Unmatched junction bases numbered 12, after V lost 4 bases and J lost 8 bases. The CDR3 is 16 residues long. CDR3 sequence reads: CASSPSKGGGVDEQFF. CDR3 DNA sequence: TGTGCCAGCAGCCCAAGTAAGGGCGGGGGGGTCGATGAGCAGTTCTTC.

The chain has TRBV27 and TRBJ2-3; 10 nucleotides match TRBD1. V trimming: 0 bases; J trimming: 0 bases; junction bases outside the gene matches: 9. The CDR3 contains 19 residues. Germline CDR1 reads MNHEY; CDR2 reads SMNVEV (reference sequence). The CDR3 bases are TGTGCCAGCAGTTTATCGGTCGGGACAGGGGACGCTAGCACAGATACGCAGTATTTT. Encoded protein: CASSLSVGTGDASTDTQYF.

The chain links TRBV6-5 to TRBJ1-6; TRBD1 is a possible D gene (5 bases). Germline CDR1 reads MNHEY; CDR2 reads SVGAGI. The CDR3 sequence is 14 residues long. Deletions cut 2 bases from V and 5 bases from J, with 7 bases between. In DNA, the CDR3 is TGTGCCAGCAGTTACGGGGCAGATAATTCACCCCTCCACTTT. Translated, it gives CASSYGADNSPLHF.

This rearrangement joins TRBV3-1 (or the pseudogene TRBV3-2) to TRBJ2-5; 12 nucleotides match TRBD2. Germline trimming cut 3 bases from V and 5 bases from J; bases unmatched to any gene: 10. Germline V CDR1 and CDR2: LGHDT, YNNKEL (reference sequence). This CDR3 is built from 17 residues. CDR3 bases: TGTGCCAGCAGCCATTCACTAGCGGGGGGACGTGGGGAGACCCAGTACTTC. This sequence encodes CASSHSLAGGRGETQYF.

The chain recombines TRBV12-3 or TRBV12-4 with TRBJ1-1, with a weak D call TRBD1 (6 bases). The CDR3 loop spans 13 amino acids. The germline V and J ends were trimmed by 4 bases and 5 bases, with 11 bases remaining between them. The DNA for the CDR3 is TGTGCCAGCAGTTACAGGGTGGGGACTGAAGCTTTCTTT. Amino acids: CASSYRVGTEAFF.

This clone was observed once. This sequence joins TRBV19 and TRBJ2-3; 10 nucleotides align to TRBD2. This CDR3 has 12 residues. The ends lost 6 bases at V and 14 bases at J; junction bases unmatched: 8. CDR1 is LNHDA, CDR2 SQIVND, per germline (reference sequence). CDR3 residues: CASRGAGGPRYF. The CDR3 DNA reads TGTGCCAGTAGGGGAGCGGGGGGGCCTCGGTATTTT.